This T cell receptor (beta chain) was captured by sequencing in a study of blood T cell repertoires in COVID-19. Overall study: Acute and convalescent COVID-19 samples came from the United States, Italy and Spain. T cells, B-cell-depleted T cells, or PBMCs provided the cDNA or gDNA that served as material.

V gave up 4 bases and J gave up 4 bases; unmatched junction bases: 9. Germline CDR1 is LGHDT and CDR2 is YNNKEL (reference sequence). CDR3 length equals 15 residues. Seattle participants joined during active infection and were tracked over time. Generated by immunoSEQ multiplex PCR, the TCRdb table keeps only in-frame clones and is missing some. The sample consists of 200,000 to 250,000 clones, 80% to 85% of them appearing once. Source material: peripheral blood. The V gene is TRBV3-1 (or the pseudogene TRBV3-2), the J gene TRBJ2-5; 7 nucleotides line up with TRBD1. This TCR derives from a woman older than 75 with COVID-19, enrolled during active disease. As DNA, the CDR3 is TGTGCCAGCAGCCCTCCGGGACAGATAGGAGAGACCCAGTACTTC. This sequence encodes CASSPPGQIGETQYF.